This paragraph covers one T cell receptor beta chain sequence. Antigen specificity is unknown. Sequenced by immunoSEQ multiplex PCR; TCRdb stores in-frame clones only, minus some. The sample carries roughly 6,000 clones, 77% recorded once. Samples: about 28 days before transplant, then days 30, 100 and 180 after. These data are taken from a study of T cell clonotyping in hematopoietic cell transplantation. J was trimmed by 7 bases and V by 1 base; bases with no gene match: 7. Germline V lookup: CDR1 SGHDT, CDR2 YYEEEE. The CDR3 loop spans 16 amino acids. General observations from the study: Cells were unsorted, so CD4 and CD8 contributions were not separated. Graft donor and pretransplant recipient Inverse Simpson Index values predicted broader posttransplant TCR diversity. Pathologically expanded recipient clonotypes increased progressively from day 30 to day 180 as diversity fell.

This receptor was identified in a female patient aged 25-40 years who had an allogeneic stem cell transplant, so the T cells may come from the graft donor. Some clones in this sample may be carry-over from other donors' samples. This specimen was PBMCs, taken 100 days after allogeneic stem cell transplant. The V and J genes are TRBV5-6 and TRBJ2-7, with 14 nucleotides matching TRBD2. As DNA, the CDR3 is TGTGCCAGCAGCTTGCTTGGACTAGCGGGGGGTGGGGAGCAGTACTTC. This codes for CASSLLGLAGGGEQYF.